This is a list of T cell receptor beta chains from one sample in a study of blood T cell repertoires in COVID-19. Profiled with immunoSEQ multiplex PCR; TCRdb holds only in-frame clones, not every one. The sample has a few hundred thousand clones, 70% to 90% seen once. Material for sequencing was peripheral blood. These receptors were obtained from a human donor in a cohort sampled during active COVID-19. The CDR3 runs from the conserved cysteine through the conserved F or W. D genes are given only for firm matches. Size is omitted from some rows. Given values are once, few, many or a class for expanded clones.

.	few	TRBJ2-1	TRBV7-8	CASSSRGRVGQFF	TGTGCCAGCAGCTCGAGAGGGAGAGTTGGGCAGTTCTTC
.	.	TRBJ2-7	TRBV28	CASEGGSSYEQYF	TGTGCCAGCGAGGGGGGGAGCTCCTACGAGCAGTACTTC
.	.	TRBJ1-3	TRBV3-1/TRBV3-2	CASSHRGSSTIYF	TGTGCCAGCAGCCATAGAGGGAGCAGCACCATATATTTT
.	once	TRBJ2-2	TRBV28	CASSFAENTGELFF	TGTGCCAGCAGTTTTGCGGAAAACACCGGGGAGCTGTTTTTT
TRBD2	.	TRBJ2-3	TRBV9	CASSVVGSGGPTDTQYF	TGTGCCAGCAGCGTAGTGGGTAGCGGGGGACCCACAGATACGCAGTATTTT
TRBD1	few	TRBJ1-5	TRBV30	CAWSDRGTVGNQPQHF	TGTGCCTGGAGTGACCGTGGGACAGTCGGAAATCAGCCCCAGCATTTT
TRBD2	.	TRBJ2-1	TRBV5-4	CASSQGLLAGGYGDEQFF	TGTGCCAGCAGCCAGGGTCTATTAGCGGGGGGTTATGGGGATGAGCAGTTCTTC
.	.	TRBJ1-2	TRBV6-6	CASSRDIGYTF	TGTGCCAGCAGTCGGGACATAGGCTACACCTTC
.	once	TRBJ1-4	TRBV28	CASSSSGDEKLFF	TGTGCCAGCAGTTCGTCCGGGGATGAAAAACTGTTTTTT
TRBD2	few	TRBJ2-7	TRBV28	CASSLAGESYEQYF	TGTGCCAGCAGTCTAGCGGGAGAGTCCTACGAGCAGTACTTC
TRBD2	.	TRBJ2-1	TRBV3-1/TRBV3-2	CASSQVAGGEQFF	TGTGCCAGCAGCCAAGTAGCGGGGGGTGAGCAGTTCTTC
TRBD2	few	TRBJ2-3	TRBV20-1	CSASTLAGSTDTQYF	TGCAGTGCTAGTACACTAGCGGGGAGCACAGATACGCAGTATTTT
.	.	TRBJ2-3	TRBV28	CASSFESGFTDTQYF	TGTGCCAGCAGTTTCGAAAGCGGATTCACAGATACGCAGTATTTT
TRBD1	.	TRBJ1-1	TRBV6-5	CASSWDRGNTEAFF	TGTGCCAGCAGTTGGGACAGGGGGAACACTGAAGCTTTCTTT
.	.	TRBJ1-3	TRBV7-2	CASSSRTAPSSGNTIYF	TGTGCCAGCAGCTCTCGGACAGCTCCTTCATCTGGAAACACCATATATTTT
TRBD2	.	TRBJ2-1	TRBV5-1	CASSLEAGGPHHEQFF	TGCGCCAGCAGCTTGGAGGCGGGAGGGCCTCACCATGAGCAGTTCTTC
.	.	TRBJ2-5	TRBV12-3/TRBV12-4	CASNRGGETQYF	TGTGCCAGCAACAGAGGGGGAGAGACCCAGTACTTC
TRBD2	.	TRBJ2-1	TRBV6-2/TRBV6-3	CASSRLAGGLNEQFF	TGTGCCAGCAGTCGTCTAGCGGGAGGATTGAATGAGCAGTTCTTC
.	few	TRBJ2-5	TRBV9	CASSGQGRETQYF	TGTGCCAGCAGCGGTCAGGGAAGGGAGACCCAGTACTTC
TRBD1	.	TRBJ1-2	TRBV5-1	CASSPGTVSNYGYTF	TGCGCCAGCAGCCCGGGGACAGTTTCTAACTATGGCTACACCTTC
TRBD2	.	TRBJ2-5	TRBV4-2	CASSQSQRGEESQYF	TGTGCCAGCAGCCAAAGTCAGCGGGGTGAAGAGTCCCAGTACTTC
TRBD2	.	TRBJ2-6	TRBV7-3	CASSLRAGRGANVLTF	TGTGCCAGCAGCTTAAGAGCGGGGCGAGGGGCCAACGTCCTGACTTTC
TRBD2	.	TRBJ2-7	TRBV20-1	CSASGGSGKVGEQYF	TGCAGTGCTAGTGGTGGTAGCGGGAAAGTGGGAGAGCAGTACTTC
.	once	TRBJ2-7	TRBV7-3	CASSLQVKDEQYF	TGTGCCAGCAGCCTACAGGTAAAGGACGAGCAGTACTTC
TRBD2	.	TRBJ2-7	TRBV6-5	CASSRGGHHEQYF	TGTGCCAGCAGCCGCGGGGGGCACCACGAGCAGTACTTC
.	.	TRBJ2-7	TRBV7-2	CASTQLTLSYEQYF	TGTGCCAGCACCCAACTAACGCTCTCCTACGAGCAGTACTTC
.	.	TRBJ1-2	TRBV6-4	CASSDSKGEDYGYTF	TGTGCCAGCAGTGACTCGAAAGGGGAGGACTATGGCTACACCTTC
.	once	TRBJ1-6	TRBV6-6	CASSYVAVWDNSPLHF	TGTGCCAGCAGTTACGTGGCGGTCTGGGATAATTCACCCCTCCACTTT
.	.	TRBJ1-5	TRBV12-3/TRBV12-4	CASSPGSYQPQHF	TGTGCCAGCAGCCCGGGGAGTTATCAGCCCCAGCATTTT
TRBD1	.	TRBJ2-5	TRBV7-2	CASSSTGTKTQYF	TGTGCCAGCAGCTCGACAGGGACCAAGACCCAGTACTTC
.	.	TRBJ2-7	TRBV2	CASRAGVAEQYF	TGTGCCAGCAGGGCAGGGGTGGCCGAGCAGTACTTC
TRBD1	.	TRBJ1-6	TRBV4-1	CASSQTTGGGSPLHF	TGCGCCAGCAGCCAGACCACAGGGGGCGGTTCACCCCTCCACTTT